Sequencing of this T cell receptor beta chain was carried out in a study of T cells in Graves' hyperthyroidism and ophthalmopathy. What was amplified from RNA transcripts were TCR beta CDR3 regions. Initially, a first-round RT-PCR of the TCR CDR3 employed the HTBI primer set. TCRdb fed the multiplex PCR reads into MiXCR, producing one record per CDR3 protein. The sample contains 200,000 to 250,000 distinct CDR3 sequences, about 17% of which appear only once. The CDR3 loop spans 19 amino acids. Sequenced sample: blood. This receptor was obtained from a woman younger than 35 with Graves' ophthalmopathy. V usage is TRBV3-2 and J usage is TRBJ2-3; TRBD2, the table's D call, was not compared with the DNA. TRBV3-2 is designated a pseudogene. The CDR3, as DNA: TGTGCCAGCAGCCCCGTCCCGGGACTAGCGGGAGACTGCGGGGATACGCAGTATTTT. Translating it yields CASSPVPGLAGDCGDTQYF.